The 31 T cell receptor beta chains listed next were all sequenced from one sample in a study of early T cells in non-severe SARS-CoV-2 infection (dated by TCRdb to about 2021). The method was 5' RACE. The listed sequencing device is NextSeq 500. TCRdb trimmed the raw reads at Q25, called clones with MiXCR and kept productive beta chains. CDR3 protein duplicates are merged, each entry listing the most common genes and DNA. The sample includes fewer than 100,000 distinct CDR3 sequences, with around 6% observed a single time. The biggest ten clones account for about 7.5% of the sample. Input material: whole blood. The receptors were sampled from an adult who was a healthcare worker with PCR-confirmed SARS-CoV-2 infection or an uninfected control (not recorded which).

In this sample, this clonotype turned up many times. The chain couples TRBV4-3 to TRBJ1-2; D gene uncertain. The CDR3 length is 15 residues. Trimming took off 0 bases at V and 7 bases at J, with 15 bases between the two ends. Germline V CDR1 and CDR2: LGHNA, YSLEER. DNA of the CDR3: TGCGCCAGCAGCCAAGAACGAATTGGGGTCGGTGGCTACACCTTC. Encoded protein: CASSQERIGVGGYTF.

The V gene is TRBV28, the J gene TRBJ1-2; TRBD1 matches at 8 bases. J was trimmed by 7 bases and V by 2 bases; bases with no gene match: 9. This CDR3 has 15 residues. CDR1 and CDR2 (germline): MDHEN, SYDVKM. The CDR3 reads CASSLPGQGAFGYTF. The CDR3 DNA follows: TGTGCCAGCAGTTTACCCGGCCAGGGGGCGTTTGGCTACACCTTC.

There are many counts of this clonotype. The CDR3 is CSARDLTSGSNLGELFF. The CDR3 DNA sequence: TGCAGTGCTAGAGATTTGACTAGCGGGAGTAACCTGGGGGAGCTGTTTTTT. V gene TRBV20-1 combines with J gene TRBJ2-2; 12 bases line up with TRBD2. CDR3 length: 17 amino acids. Trimming at V came to 0 bases and at J to 8 bases, leaving 10 bases not matched to a gene. The germline gives CDR1 DFQATT, CDR2 SNEGSKA (reference sequence).

This clonotype has a handful of counts. The chain uses TRBV7-2 and TRBJ2-2, with D possibly TRBD2 on 5 matching bases. The CDR3 length is 14 residues. Germline CDR1 and CDR2: SGHTA and FQGNSA. Trimming took 5 bases from V and 8 from J, leaving 15 bases between them. CDR3 loop: CASSLVLRTGELFF. In nucleotides, the CDR3 is TGTGCCAGCAGCCTAGTCCTTCGGACTGGGGAGCTGTTTTTT.

This clonotype was detected only a few times. The chain combines TRBV29-1 with TRBJ1-3; unclear D gene. The V and J ends lost 1 base and 4 bases respectively, with 5 bases between them. Per the germline V gene, CDR1 is SQVTM and CDR2 is ANQGSEA. The CDR3 is 12 residues long. The CDR3 sequence is CSVEGAGNTIYF. The CDR3 DNA is TGCAGCGTTGAAGGGGCCGGAAACACCATATATTTT.

This clonotype was observed a handful of times. The chain uses TRBV6-1 and TRBJ2-7; 11 bases align to TRBD2. Per the germline V gene, CDR1 is MNHNS and CDR2 is SASEGT. After removal of 6 bases from V and 2 bases from J, the junction contained 12 bases not matched to a gene. The CDR3 sequence is 17 residues long. The DNA for the CDR3 is TGTGCCAGCAGAAAGGCCTCCCTAGCGGGAGGCACCTACGAGCAGTACTTC. Translating it yields CASRKASLAGGTYEQYF.

Points on this clonotype: Being one base from a much bigger clone, this may be a read error. The chain recombines TRBV7-6 with TRBJ1-1, with TRBD1 identical over 10 bases. The length of the CDR3 is 16 residues. CDR1 is SGHVS and CDR2 is FNYEAQ in the germline V gene. The CDR3 DNA sequence: TGTGTCAGCAGCTTAGCAGACAGGGGGCTGAACACTGAAGCTTTCTTT. This encodes CVSSLADRGLNTEAFF. The variable domain in full, with the rest retrieved from reference TRBV7-6 and TRBJ1-1, is GAGVSQSPRYKVTKRGQDVALRCDPISGHVSLYWYRQALGQGPEFLTYFNYEAQQDKSGLPNDRFSAERPEGSISTLTIQRTEQRDSAMYRCVSSLADRGLNTEAFFGQGTRLTVV.

At least ten counts were recorded for this clonotype. The CDR3 nucleotides read TGTGCCAGCGGGCCTGGGACAGGTAACTATCAGCCCCAGCATTTT. Translated: CASGPGTGNYQPQHF. The V gene is TRBV28, the J gene TRBJ1-5; TRBD1 aligns across 8 bases. Germline lookup yields CDR1 MDHEN and CDR2 SYDVKM. The J segment lost 5 bases and the V segment lost 8 bases, leaving 11 bases of the junction unmatched. The CDR3 contains 15 residues.

The chain employs TRBV6-6 and TRBJ1-2; possible D gene TRBD1, 5 bases. The CDR3 runs 16 residues. Between the trimmed V and J ends, which lost 2 bases and 8 bases, there was a span of 21 bases. In germline, CDR1 is MNHNY, CDR2 SVGAGI (reference sequence). The CDR3, as DNA: TGTGCCAGCAGTTACCCGGGGGGAGGGAGATCTTCAGGCTACACCTTC. It codes for CASSYPGGGRSSGYTF.

The sample holds many counts of this clonotype. The chain couples TRBV7-2 to TRBJ2-2, with unresolved D. Trimming removed 3 bases at V and 0 bases at J, with 8 bases between. This CDR3 comprises 15 residues. Germline V gene lookup returns CDR1 SGHTA and CDR2 FQGNSA. The DNA for the CDR3 is TGTGCCAGCAGCTTCGACGGTACGAACACCGGGGAGCTGTTTTTT. Translated, it gives CASSFDGTNTGELFF.

This clonotype came up many times. CDR3: CASSYISGPQGAFF. The DNA of the CDR3 is TGTGCCAGCAGTTACATTTCGGGCCCCCAGGGGGCTTTCTTT. The V gene is TRBV6-5, the J gene TRBJ1-1; a possible D gene is TRBD1 (6 bases). The CDR3 consists of 14 residues. CDR1 and CDR2 (germline): MNHEY, SVGAGI. V was pared by 2 bases and J by 11 bases, with 18 bases between.

The chain couples TRBV29-1 to TRBJ2-1, with 12 bases that match TRBD2. V trimming: 5 bases; J trimming: 9 bases; junction bases outside the gene matches: 5. Germline V gene lookup returns CDR1 SQVTM and CDR2 ANQGSEA. This CDR3 comprises 13 residues. The DNA for the CDR3 is TGCAGCGTTTTTACTAGCGGGGGGTTTGAGCAGTTCTTC. It codes for CSVFTSGGFEQFF.

This clonotype has only a few counts. This rearrangement joins TRBV7-9 to TRBJ2-5; D is perhaps TRBD2 (6 bases). Trimming took 2 bases from V and 5 from J, leaving 15 bases between them. CDR1 and CDR2 (germline): SEHNR, FQNEAQ (reference sequence). The CDR3 consists of 15 residues. This chain's CDR3 is CASSLYTGRGETQYF. CDR3 nucleotide sequence: TGTGCCAGCAGCTTATACACCGGTCGGGGGGAGACCCAGTACTTC.

This clonotype was recorded at least ten times. The CDR3, as DNA: TGTGCCAGCAGCCCGAGACAACACACAGATACGCAGTATTTT. Residues: CASSPRQHTDTQYF. The chain employs TRBV28 and TRBJ2-3; D is undetermined. The CDR3 sequence is 14 residues long. Deletions cut 6 bases from V and 2 bases from J, with 12 bases between. Germline CDR1 is MDHEN and CDR2 is SYDVKM.

V gene TRBV12-3 or TRBV12-4 combines with J gene TRBJ2-1; the D gene is possibly TRBD1 (6 bases). Between the trimmed V and J ends, which lost 1 base and 5 bases, there was a span of 12 bases. This CDR3 contains 15 residues. CDR3 loop: CASSLVAGVDNEQFF. As DNA, the CDR3 is TGTGCCAGCAGTTTAGTTGCAGGGGTCGACAATGAGCAGTTCTTC.

This clonotype has a count of ten or more. The rearrangement uses TRBV7-9 and TRBJ1-4, with TRBD1 identical over 7 bases. V lost 5 bases, J lost 17 bases, and 11 bases stayed unmatched. The CDR3 consists of 12 residues. CDR1 SEHNR and CDR2 FQNEAQ come from the germline V gene (reference sequence). DNA for the CDR3: TGTGCCAGCAGCAATACCGGGACAGAGCCTTTTTTT. Protein sequence: CASSNTGTEPFF.

The gene calls are TRBV12-3 or TRBV12-4 and TRBJ1-2, with 7 nucleotides matching TRBD1. V shed 5 bases, J shed 2 bases, and the junction held 2 bases outside the gene matches. There are 13 residues in the CDR3. CDR3 region: CASSPGQNYGYTF. CDR3 sequence (DNA): TGTGCCAGCAGTCCGGGACAGAACTATGGCTACACCTTC.

This clonotype came up a few times. J is TRBJ2-1 and V is TRBV11-2, with TRBD2 matching over 10 bases. This CDR3 has 13 amino acids. Germline V gene data show CDR1 as SGHAT and CDR2 as FQNNGV. J was trimmed by 11 bases and V by 4 bases; bases with no gene match: 5. In DNA, the CDR3 is TGTGCCAGCAGCTCCTCGACTAGCGGGCAGCAGTTCTTC. Protein: CASSSSTSGQQFF.

This clonotype was observed at least ten times. V is TRBV7-2 and J is TRBJ2-7; 11 nucleotides line up with TRBD2. The ends lost 1 base at V and 1 base at J; junction bases unmatched: 3. The CDR3 is made up of 16 amino acids. Germline V gives CDR1 SGHTA, CDR2 FQGNSA. The CDR3, as DNA: TGTGCCAGCAGCTTAGGTAGCGGGGGGGTTTCCTACGAGCAGTACTTC. Translation gives CASSLGSGGVSYEQYF.

J is TRBJ1-1 and V is TRBV30; 8 positions match TRBD1. The junction had 1 base not matched to a gene; V was cut back by 5 bases and J by 5 bases. Germline values: CDR1 GTSNPN, CDR2 SVGIG (reference sequence). There are 11 residues in the CDR3. For the CDR3, the DNA is TGTGCCTGGGGACAGGGTACTGAAGCTTTCTTT. Its translation: CAWGQGTEAFF.

At least ten counts were recorded for this clonotype. The chain has TRBV19 and TRBJ1-5; D unclear. This CDR3 spans 13 amino acids. Per the germline V gene, CDR1 is LNHDA and CDR2 is SQIVND (reference sequence). Trimming took 10 bases from V and 0 from J, leaving 10 bases between them. CDR3 residues: CATDANSNQPQHF. DNA of the CDR3: TGTGCCACCGACGCGAATAGCAATCAGCCCCAGCATTTT.

This rearrangement joins TRBV20-1 to TRBJ2-7; TRBD1 might be the D (5 bases). The V end lost 3 bases, the J end lost 3 bases, and 15 bases lay between the germline ends. The CDR3 consists of 14 residues. Germline V gene sequence: CDR1 DFQATT, CDR2 SNEGSKA (reference sequence). The CDR3 protein is CSASNQGRSYEQYF. In DNA, the CDR3 is TGCAGTGCTAGTAACCAGGGTAGAAGCTACGAGCAGTACTTC.

With respect to this clonotype: The CDR3 end shows no conserved phenylalanine or tryptophan, and so a read error is likely. V and J are TRBV10-2 and TRBJ2-7; weak D call: TRBD1 (6 bases). Germline V gene data show CDR1 as WSHSY and CDR2 as SAAADI. V lost 3 bases, J lost 0 bases, and 12 bases lay in between. The CDR3 spans 15 residues. The CDR3 here is CASSDVGQSSYEQYL. In DNA, the CDR3 is TGCGCCAGCAGTGATGTAGGACAGTCCTCCTACGAGCAGTACCTC.

This clonotype has a count of ten or more. The chain carries TRBV3-1 and TRBJ1-1, with a tentative D call TRBD1 (5 bases). Per the germline V gene, CDR1 is LGHDT and CDR2 is YNNKEL (reference sequence). V dropped 1 base and J dropped 4 bases, with 10 bases sitting between them. This CDR3 region has 14 residues. The CDR3 protein is CASSQGAGTTEAFF. The CDR3 DNA follows: TGTGCCAGCAGCCAAGGGGCAGGGACCACTGAAGCTTTCTTT. The full variable domain, its missing parts supplied by reference TRBV3-1 and TRBJ1-1, is DTAVSQTPKYLVTQMGNDKSIKCEQNLGHDTMYWYKQDSKKFLKIMFSYNNKELIINETVPNRFSPKSPDKAHLNLHINSLELGDSAVYFCASSQGAGTTEAFFGQGTRLTVV.

Concerning this clonotype: Since a much larger clone is just one base distant, this may be a read error. The V and J genes are TRBV28 and TRBJ1-1; D remains unclear. The CDR3 is 15 residues long. V was shortened by 1 base and J by 1 base, with 10 bases between the two germline ends. In germline, CDR1 is MDHEN, CDR2 SYDVKM. CDR3 region: CASSLSYERNTEAFF. Written as DNA, the CDR3 is TGTGCCAGCAGTTTATCCTACGAGCGGAACACTGAAGCTTTCTTT.

This clonotype has a handful of counts. The chain is built from TRBV2 and TRBJ1-1, with 10 bases identical to TRBD1. CDR1 and CDR2 from the germline V gene are SNHLY and FYNNEI. This CDR3 is 14 amino acids long. V lost 6 bases, J lost 1 base, and 2 bases stayed unmatched. The CDR3 DNA follows: TGTGCCAGCAGGACAGGGGGCGGGAACACTGAAGCTTTCTTT. Its protein is CASRTGGGNTEAFF.

The table lists this clonotype with many counts. V and J are TRBV6-2 or TRBV6-3 and TRBJ2-7, with D tentatively TRBD2 (5 bases). There are 11 residues in the CDR3. The ends were cut back, 10 bases at V and 7 bases at J, with 14 bases in the middle. Germline V gene data show CDR1 as MNHEY and CDR2 as SVGEGT. The CDR3 nucleotides are TGTGCCACCCAGAGGGCCGAAGAGCAGTACTTC. As protein: CATQRAEEQYF.

About this clonotype: The junction differs from germline at one of its ends, possibly a read error. The chain combines TRBV6-5 with TRBJ2-2, with 14 bases aligning to TRBD2. Germline V gene sequence: CDR1 MNHEY, CDR2 SVGAGI. The CDR3 is 17 amino acids. The CDR3 nucleotides read TGTGCCAGCAGCCGGGGACTAGCGGGGGCGAACGCCGGGGAGCTGTTTTTT. Protein sequence: CASSRGLAGANAGELFF.

This clonotype was seen many times. The chain joins TRBV29-1 to TRBJ2-2; the D is unclear. The CDR3 is 11 residues long. In germline, CDR1 is SQVTM, CDR2 ANQGSEA. Deletions cut 5 bases from V and 5 bases from J, with 6 bases between. This chain's CDR3 is CSVWDTGELFF. DNA for the CDR3: TGCAGCGTTTGGGATACCGGGGAGCTGTTTTTT.

The genes are TRBV6-1 and TRBJ1-1; D is undetermined. Trimming pared 2 bases from V and 0 bases from J, leaving 4 bases between. Germline CDR1 and CDR2: MNHNS and SASEGT. This CDR3 comprises 13 residues. CDR3 sequence: CASSEQLNTEAFF. The CDR3 nucleotides read TGTGCCAGCAGTGAACAGTTGAACACTGAAGCTTTCTTT.

The V and J genes are TRBV10-1 and TRBJ2-7, with a weak D call TRBD2 (5 bases). V was pared by 8 bases and J by 4 bases, with 21 bases between. Germline CDR1 and CDR2: WNHNN and SYGVQD (reference sequence). The CDR3 is 15 amino acids. The CDR3 here is CASPLRAADLYEQYF. The CDR3, as DNA: TGCGCCAGCCCTCTTCGGGCAGCGGATCTTTACGAGCAGTACTTC.